Listed below are T cell receptor beta chains from one sample, sequenced in a study of beta chain features in type 1 diabetes. Method: immunoSEQ multiplex PCR; TCRdb's copy keeps in-frame clones and lacks some. The sample has under 950,000 clones, 15% to 20% seen once; the top ten hold 0.023%. The sequenced sample consisted of naive CD4+ T cells from blood. Receptors were obtained from a woman under 30 in good health. The CDR3 runs from the conserved cysteine through the conserved F or W. D genes are given only for firm matches. Clone size is given for some rows only: seen once, a few or many times, or a class if the clone is expanded.

J gene: TRBJ1-6; clone size: NA; V gene: TRBV18; D gene: TRBD1; CDR3 protein: CASSTDRVSRSSYNSPLHF; CDR3 DNA: TGTGCCAGCTCAACGGACAGGGTCAGCCGTAGCTCCTATAATTCACCCCTCCACTTT
J gene: TRBJ1-3; clone size: few; V gene: TRBV28; D gene: TRBD1; CDR3 protein: CASTPGQLGNTIYF; CDR3 DNA: TGTGCCAGCACGCCGGGACAGCTGGGGAACACCATATATTTT
J gene: TRBJ2-5; clone size: few; V gene: TRBV18; D gene: TRBD1; CDR3 protein: CASSPRRQGTETQYF; CDR3 DNA: TGTGCCAGCTCACCCCGTCGACAGGGAACAGAGACCCAGTACTTC
J gene: TRBJ2-1; clone size: few; V gene: TRBV7-2; D gene: NA; CDR3 protein: CASSIDRLHEQFF; CDR3 DNA: TGTGCCAGCAGCATAGACAGGTTGCATGAGCAGTTCTTC
J gene: TRBJ2-2; clone size: NA; V gene: TRBV11-3; D gene: NA; CDR3 protein: CASSSSRTGELFF; CDR3 DNA: TGTGCCAGCAGCTCCAGTCGCACCGGGGAGCTGTTTTTT
J gene: TRBJ1-2; clone size: few; V gene: TRBV18; D gene: TRBD1; CDR3 protein: CASSPRTGRGGYTF; CDR3 DNA: TGTGCCAGCTCACCAAGGACAGGACGTGGTGGCTACACCTTC
J gene: TRBJ2-7; clone size: once; V gene: TRBV19; D gene: TRBD1; CDR3 protein: CASSRGQADEQYF; CDR3 DNA: TGTGCCAGTAGTAGGGGACAGGCCGACGAGCAGTACTTC
J gene: TRBJ2-7; clone size: NA; V gene: TRBV14; D gene: NA; CDR3 protein: CASSHTYEQYF; CDR3 DNA: TGTGCCAGCAGCCATACATACGAGCAGTACTTC
J gene: TRBJ2-1; clone size: few; V gene: TRBV28; D gene: NA; CDR3 protein: CASSSDYNEQFF; CDR3 DNA: TGTGCCAGCAGTTCCGATTACAATGAGCAGTTCTTC
J gene: TRBJ2-7; clone size: NA; V gene: TRBV5-1; D gene: TRBD1; CDR3 protein: CASSLDRGSYEQYF; CDR3 DNA: TGCGCCAGCAGCTTGGACAGGGGATCCTACGAGCAGTACTTC
J gene: TRBJ1-2; clone size: NA; V gene: TRBV28; D gene: TRBD1; CDR3 protein: CASSPGTGRYGYTF; CDR3 DNA: TGTGCCAGCAGCCCCGGGACAGGGCGCTATGGCTACACCTTC
J gene: TRBJ2-6; clone size: few; V gene: TRBV19; D gene: NA; CDR3 protein: CASSDSISGANVLTF; CDR3 DNA: TGTGCCAGTAGTGATTCTATCTCTGGGGCCAACGTCCTGACTTTC
J gene: TRBJ2-3; clone size: few; V gene: TRBV10-3; D gene: NA; CDR3 protein: CAIGTTSTDTQYF; CDR3 DNA: TGTGCCATAGGGACAACAAGCACAGATACGCAGTATTTT
J gene: TRBJ2-3; clone size: NA; V gene: TRBV18; D gene: NA; CDR3 protein: CASSPLNTQYF; CDR3 DNA: TGTGCCAGCTCACCACTGAATACGCAGTATTTT
J gene: TRBJ2-2; clone size: NA; V gene: TRBV6-5; D gene: NA; CDR3 protein: CASSYGRVTGELFF; CDR3 DNA: TGTGCCAGCAGTTACGGCAGGGTCACCGGGGAGCTGTTTTTT
J gene: TRBJ2-2; clone size: NA; V gene: TRBV27; D gene: NA; CDR3 protein: CPGGELFF; CDR3 DNA: TGCCCCGGGGGGGAGCTGTTTTTT
J gene: TRBJ2-5; clone size: NA; V gene: TRBV11-2; D gene: NA; CDR3 protein: CASSLPQETQYF; CDR3 DNA: TGTGCCAGCAGCTTGCCGCAAGAGACCCAGTACTTC
J gene: TRBJ2-1; clone size: NA; V gene: TRBV4-3; D gene: TRBD2; CDR3 protein: CASSQDGGNEQFF; CDR3 DNA: TGCGCCAGCAGCCAAGACGGGGGGAATGAGCAGTTCTTC
J gene: TRBJ2-2; clone size: few; V gene: TRBV28; D gene: NA; CDR3 protein: CASRDSNTGELFF; CDR3 DNA: TGTGCCAGCCGGGACTCCAACACCGGGGAGCTGTTTTTT
J gene: TRBJ2-1; clone size: NA; V gene: TRBV18; D gene: TRBD1; CDR3 protein: CASSTGTGMIDEQFF; CDR3 DNA: TGTGCCAGCTCGACCGGGACAGGGATGATCGATGAGCAGTTCTTC
J gene: TRBJ2-5; clone size: few; V gene: TRBV11-2; D gene: TRBD2; CDR3 protein: CASTSAGDGKTQYF; CDR3 DNA: TGTGCCAGCACCTCAGCGGGAGACGGGAAGACCCAGTACTTC
J gene: TRBJ2-7; clone size: NA; V gene: TRBV7-2; D gene: NA; CDR3 protein: CASSLPPDYEQYF; CDR3 DNA: TGTGCCAGCAGCTTGCCCCCCGACTACGAGCAGTACTTC
J gene: TRBJ2-2; clone size: NA; V gene: TRBV7-3; D gene: NA; CDR3 protein: CASSPTPGELFF; CDR3 DNA: TGTGCCAGCAGCCCTACCCCTGGGGAGCTGTTTTTT
J gene: TRBJ2-5; clone size: NA; V gene: TRBV28; D gene: NA; CDR3 protein: CASSSLRGGMETQYF; CDR3 DNA: TGTGCCAGCAGTTCCCTCAGGGGGGGAATGGAGACCCAGTACTTC
J gene: TRBJ1-1; clone size: NA; V gene: TRBV2; D gene: NA; CDR3 protein: CASSQQDRTEAFF; CDR3 DNA: TGTGCCAGCAGTCAACAGGATCGCACTGAAGCTTTCTTT
J gene: TRBJ1-5; clone size: NA; V gene: TRBV28; D gene: NA; CDR3 protein: CASSDSNQPQHF; CDR3 DNA: TGTGCCAGCAGCGATAGCAATCAGCCCCAGCATTTT
J gene: TRBJ2-1; clone size: few; V gene: TRBV4-2; D gene: TRBD1; CDR3 protein: CASSQVRQGYEQFF; CDR3 DNA: TGTGCCAGCAGCCAAGTAAGACAGGGCTATGAGCAGTTCTTC
J gene: TRBJ2-2; clone size: NA; V gene: TRBV30; D gene: NA; CDR3 protein: CAWYLGSPNQHNTGELFF; CDR3 DNA: TGTGCCTGGTACTTAGGGAGTCCGAATCAACATAACACCGGGGAGCTGTTTTTT
J gene: TRBJ1-5; clone size: few; V gene: TRBV7-2; D gene: TRBD1; CDR3 protein: CASSLTGDQPQHF; CDR3 DNA: TGTGCCAGCAGCCTCACAGGGGATCAGCCCCAGCATTTT
J gene: TRBJ2-4; clone size: few; V gene: TRBV2; D gene: NA; CDR3 protein: CASSEGGGLGKNIQYF; CDR3 DNA: TGTGCCAGCAGTGAGGGTGGGGGCTTGGGCAAAAACATTCAGTACTTC
J gene: TRBJ2-4; clone size: few; V gene: TRBV4-3; D gene: TRBD2; CDR3 protein: CASSQSGGNIQYF; CDR3 DNA: TGCGCCAGCAGCCAGAGCGGGGGAAACATTCAGTACTTC
J gene: TRBJ1-2; clone size: few; V gene: TRBV7-2; D gene: TRBD1; CDR3 protein: CASSLGQGLQDGYTF; CDR3 DNA: TGTGCCAGCAGCTTAGGACAGGGGTTGCAAGATGGCTACACCTTC
J gene: TRBJ1-1; clone size: NA; V gene: TRBV6-1; D gene: NA; CDR3 protein: CASRETGLIAFF; CDR3 DNA: TGTGCCAGCAGAGAGACAGGATTGATTGCTTTCTTT
J gene: TRBJ1-1; clone size: NA; V gene: TRBV18; D gene: NA; CDR3 protein: CASSPRTGTETEAFF; CDR3 DNA: TGTGCCAGCTCACCTAGGACCGGGACCGAGACTGAAGCTTTCTTT
J gene: TRBJ2-7; clone size: NA; V gene: TRBV15; D gene: NA; CDR3 protein: CATSRDATSGYEQYF; CDR3 DNA: TGTGCCACCAGCAGAGACGCGACAAGCGGCTACGAGCAGTACTTC
J gene: TRBJ2-5; clone size: NA; V gene: TRBV7-9; D gene: TRBD2; CDR3 protein: CASSLGTSGSVQETQYF; CDR3 DNA: TGTGCCAGCAGCTTAGGTACTAGCGGGAGCGTCCAAGAGACCCAGTACTTC
J gene: TRBJ1-5; clone size: NA; V gene: TRBV25-1; D gene: NA; CDR3 protein: CASSEGGRPQHF; CDR3 DNA: TGTGCCAGCAGTGAAGGGGGGAGGCCCCAGCATTTT
J gene: TRBJ1-5; clone size: few; V gene: TRBV15; D gene: NA; CDR3 protein: CATSRDIQAAGQPQHF; CDR3 DNA: TGTGCCACCAGCAGAGATATCCAGGCGGCGGGTCAGCCCCAGCATTTT
J gene: TRBJ2-1; clone size: NA; V gene: TRBV7-2; D gene: TRBD2; CDR3 protein: CASSLARASGKVEQFF; CDR3 DNA: TGTGCCAGCAGCTTAGCGCGGGCTAGCGGGAAGGTTGAGCAGTTCTTC
J gene: TRBJ2-5; clone size: NA; V gene: TRBV28; D gene: NA; CDR3 protein: CASSPPGGSQYF; CDR3 DNA: TGTGCCAGCAGTCCCCCCGGGGGCTCGCAGTACTTC
J gene: TRBJ2-1; clone size: NA; V gene: TRBV7-2; D gene: NA; CDR3 protein: CASSPARSSYNEQFF; CDR3 DNA: TGTGCCAGCAGCCCTGCCCGTTCTTCCTACAATGAGCAGTTCTTC
J gene: TRBJ2-3; clone size: NA; V gene: TRBV5-4; D gene: TRBD1; CDR3 protein: CASSPDTRQGADTQYF; CDR3 DNA: TGTGCCAGCAGCCCCGACACAAGACAGGGGGCAGATACGCAGTATTTT
J gene: TRBJ1-2; clone size: few; V gene: TRBV29-1; D gene: TRBD1; CDR3 protein: CSATDRFGDGYTF; CDR3 DNA: TGCAGCGCCACGGACAGGTTCGGGGACGGCTACACCTTC
J gene: TRBJ2-7; clone size: NA; V gene: TRBV4-3; D gene: NA; CDR3 protein: CASSQDMREQYF; CDR3 DNA: TGCGCCAGCAGCCAAGATATGCGCGAGCAGTACTTC
J gene: TRBJ2-3; clone size: NA; V gene: TRBV7-3; D gene: NA; CDR3 protein: CASSPAARDTQYF; CDR3 DNA: TGTGCCAGCAGCCCAGCCGCCCGAGATACGCAGTATTTT
J gene: TRBJ2-2; clone size: few; V gene: TRBV4-3; D gene: NA; CDR3 protein: CASSQEFRLAGELFF; CDR3 DNA: TGCGCCAGCAGCCAAGAGTTCAGGTTGGCCGGGGAGCTGTTTTTT
J gene: TRBJ2-1; clone size: NA; V gene: TRBV5-1; D gene: TRBD2; CDR3 protein: CASSGGLGGREQFF; CDR3 DNA: TGCGCCAGCAGCGGGGGACTAGGAGGACGCGAGCAGTTCTTC
J gene: TRBJ1-5; clone size: few; V gene: TRBV6-6; D gene: NA; CDR3 protein: CASSRQELSNQPQHF; CDR3 DNA: TGTGCCAGCAGTCGACAAGAACTTAGCAATCAGCCCCAGCATTTT
J gene: TRBJ2-1; clone size: few; V gene: TRBV11-2; D gene: TRBD2; CDR3 protein: CASSLLEREALTAYNEQFF; CDR3 DNA: TGTGCCAGCAGCTTACTGGAGCGGGAGGCCCTAACGGCCTACAATGAGCAGTTCTTC
J gene: TRBJ2-2; clone size: NA; V gene: TRBV6-1; D gene: NA; CDR3 protein: CASSEDRNTGELFF; CDR3 DNA: TGTGCCAGCAGTGAGGACAGAAACACCGGGGAGCTGTTTTTT
J gene: TRBJ2-7; clone size: NA; V gene: TRBV7-9; D gene: TRBD1; CDR3 protein: CASTVDRGRRQYF; CDR3 DNA: TGTGCCAGCACCGTGGACAGGGGGCGTCGGCAGTACTTC
J gene: TRBJ2-1; clone size: NA; V gene: TRBV28; D gene: NA; CDR3 protein: CASSTTGEQFF; CDR3 DNA: TGTGCCAGCAGTACCACGGGGGAGCAGTTCTTC
J gene: TRBJ1-1; clone size: NA; V gene: TRBV27; D gene: NA; CDR3 protein: CASGLTGVHTEAFF; CDR3 DNA: TGTGCCAGCGGCCTGACGGGGGTGCACACTGAAGCTTTCTTT
J gene: TRBJ2-1; clone size: few; V gene: TRBV10-3; D gene: NA; CDR3 protein: CAISYSNEQFF; CDR3 DNA: TGTGCCATCAGTTACAGCAATGAGCAGTTCTTC